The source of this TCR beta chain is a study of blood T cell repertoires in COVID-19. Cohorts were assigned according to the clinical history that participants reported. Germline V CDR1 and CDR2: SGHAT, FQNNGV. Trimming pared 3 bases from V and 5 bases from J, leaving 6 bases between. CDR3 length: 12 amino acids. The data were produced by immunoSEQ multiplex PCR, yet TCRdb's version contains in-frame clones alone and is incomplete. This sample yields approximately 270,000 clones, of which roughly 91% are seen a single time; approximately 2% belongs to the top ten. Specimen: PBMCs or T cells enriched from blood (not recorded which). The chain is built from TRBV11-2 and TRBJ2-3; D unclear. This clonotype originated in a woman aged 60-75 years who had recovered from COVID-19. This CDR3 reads CASSLSGDTQYF. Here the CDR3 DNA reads TGTGCCAGCAGCTTGTCAGGAGATACGCAGTATTTT.